The 2 T cell receptor beta chains below all came from one sample that was sequenced in a study of Ad26.COV2.S vaccination and SARS-CoV-2 variants. Treatment denoted: some 20 received Ad26.COV2.S at low or high dose, single or two shots; about five received placebo; per-sample allocation not given. Day 63 after the first vaccine or placebo injection was the time point for sampling. The table came from immunoSEQ multiplex PCR; TCRdb's copy has only in-frame clones and leaves some out. Altogether over 400,000 clones are present, roughly 89% being singletons, with the ten largest covering about 2.4%. Sequenced here: peripheral blood, sampled in a trial of Ad26.COV2.S vaccine versus placebo. The receptors stem from a person between 18 and 65 years old who received the Ad26.COV2.S COVID-19 vaccine or a placebo.

The chain carries TRBV6-5 and TRBJ1-1; D is unresolved. V was cut by 5 bases and J by 5 bases, with 12 bases left in between. This CDR3 has 13 amino acids. CDR1 MNHEY and CDR2 SVGAGI come from the germline V gene. CDR3 nucleotides: TGTGCCAGCAGTACCTATACTTGGACTGAAGCTTTCTTT. This sequence encodes CASSTYTWTEAFF.

Only one count was recorded for this clone. CDR3 sequence: CASSYSIAGINNEQFF. The CDR3 coding sequence is TGTGCCAGCAGTTACTCGATCGCGGGAATAAACAATGAGCAGTTCTTC. The genes are TRBV6-5 and TRBJ2-1; a weak D match, TRBD2 (6 bases). The CDR3 consists of 16 residues. Looked up from germline, CDR1 is MNHEY and CDR2 is SVGAGI. Trimming removed 0 bases at V and 5 bases at J, with 14 bases between.